The 26 T cell receptor beta chains below all came from one sample that was sequenced in a study of beta chain features in type 1 diabetes. Broader study findings: Type 1 diabetes patients showed a moderate but significant shortening of TCRB CDR3s in all four CD4+ subsets.

The study reverse transcribed the entire isolated RNA, so it sequenced expressed TCRB transcripts. Some clones are missing from TCRdb's copy, which holds only in-frame ones; the method was immunoSEQ multiplex PCR. The data show some 640,000 clones, 11% to 15% seen once. Antigens for these TCRs are unknown. The sample comprised naive CD4+ T cells from blood. The receptors come from a man younger than 30 with type 1 diabetes.

This clone was found a few times. The chain has TRBV19 and TRBJ2-7; D gene ambiguous. CDR3 length: 13 residues. The germline V and J ends were trimmed by 6 bases and 1 base, with 10 bases remaining between them. From germline, CDR1 is LNHDA and CDR2 SQIVND (reference sequence). CDR3 in DNA: TGTGCCAGTAGCCTGGACGGATCCTACGAGCAGTACTTC. Its translation is CASSLDGSYEQYF.

This clone was recorded a few times. This rearrangement joins TRBV7-3 to TRBJ1-1; D perhaps matches TRBD1 (5 bases). Germline V CDR1 and CDR2: SGHTA, FQGTGA. Trimming took 1 base from V and 2 from J, leaving 8 bases between them. The CDR3 covers 14 residues. The CDR3 DNA reads as TGTGCCAGCAGCTTAAGCAGGGCTAACACTGAAGCTTTCTTT. Its protein product is CASSLSRANTEAFF. Drawing the rest from reference TRBV7-3 and TRBJ1-1, the complete variable domain is GAGVSQTPSNKVTEKGKYVELRCDPISGHTALYWYRQSLGQGPEFLIYFQGTGAADDSGLPNDRFFAVRPEGSVSTLKIQRTERGDSAVYLCASSLSRANTEAFFGQGTRLTVV.

There are a few counts of this clone. The rearrangement links TRBV7-6 to TRBJ2-3; tentative D call: TRBD2 (7 bases). The CDR3 loop spans 15 amino acids. V was trimmed by 8 bases and J by 4 bases, leaving 19 bases between them. Germline loops: CDR1 SGHVS, CDR2 FNYEAQ. CDR3 DNA sequence: TGTGCCAGCTCCTCTCGGGGGGCAGGGCCAGATACGCAGTATTTT. This codes for CASSSRGAGPDTQYF. Drawing the rest from reference TRBV7-6 and TRBJ2-3, the complete variable domain is GAGVSQSPRYKVTKRGQDVALRCDPISGHVSLYWYRQALGQGPEFLTYFNYEAQQDKSGLPNDRFSAERPEGSISTLTIQRTEQRDSAMYRCASSSRGAGPDTQYFGPGTRLTVL.

This clone has only a few counts. This chain connects TRBV28 to TRBJ2-7; no firm D call. This CDR3 has 13 residues. Germline V gene data show CDR1 as MDHEN and CDR2 as SYDVKM. V shed 5 bases and J shed 5 bases, with 13 bases lying between them. This CDR3 is CASSPRRVHEQYF. Written as DNA, the CDR3 is TGTGCCAGCAGTCCCCGAAGGGTCCACGAGCAGTACTTC.

The chain is built from TRBV2 and TRBJ2-1; D perhaps matches TRBD1 (6 bases). CDR1 SNHLY and CDR2 FYNNEI come from the germline V gene. The CDR3 covers 15 residues. V was trimmed by 9 bases and J by 4 bases, leaving 19 bases between them. CDR3 DNA sequence: TGTGCCAGTGCCGGGCAGGGGTGGTATTACAATGAGCAGTTCTTC. This codes for CASAGQGWYYNEQFF. The full variable domain, with the rest looked up from reference TRBV2 and TRBJ2-1, is EPEVTQTPSHQVTQMGQEVILRCVPISNHLYFYWYRQILGQKVEFLVSFYNNEISEKSEIFDDQFSVERPDGSNFTLKIRSTKLEDSAMYFCASAGQGWYYNEQFFGPGTRLTVL.

A word on this clone: Other DNA sequences in this sample translate to the same CDR3. V is TRBV18 and J is TRBJ2-3, with D unresolved. The CDR3 contains 14 residues. Per germline, CDR1 KGHSH and CDR2 LQKENI. Trimming removed 3 bases from V and 2 bases from J, with 9 bases in between. Here the CDR3 reads CASSPGLTTDTQYF. CDR3 in DNA: TGTGCCAGCTCACCCGGCCTTACCACAGATACGCAGTATTTT.

The rearrangement joins TRBV5-4 to TRBJ2-1; no firm D call. Between the trimmed V and J ends, which lost 5 bases and 5 bases, there was a span of 8 bases. Germline assignment: CDR1 SGHNT and CDR2 YYREEE (reference sequence). The CDR3 loop spans 12 amino acids. The CDR3 spells CASSSSHNEQFF. Written as DNA, the CDR3 is TGTGCCAGCAGTAGTAGCCACAATGAGCAGTTCTTC.

The V gene is TRBV29-1, the J gene TRBJ2-6; D is ambiguous. The CDR3 totals 14 residues. Germline V gene sequence: CDR1 SQVTM, CDR2 ANQGSEA. Trimming shortened V by 5 bases and J by 0 bases, and 8 bases separated the two germline ends. As DNA, the CDR3 is TGCAGCGTTCAGGCGCACTCTGGGGCCAACGTCCTGACTTTC. It is translated as CSVQAHSGANVLTF. Filled out from reference TRBV29-1 and TRBJ2-6, the complete variable domain reads SAVISQKPSRDICQRGTSLTIQCQVDSQVTMMFWYRQQPGQSLTLIATANQGSEATYESGFVIDKFPISRPNLTFSTLTVSNMSPEDSSIYLCSVQAHSGANVLTFGAGSRLTVL.

The CDR3 bases are TGTGCCAGCGCGCTCGGCTCTGGAAACACCATATATTTT. Its protein is CASALGSGNTIYF. The chain carries TRBV27 and TRBJ1-3, with D hard to call. V lost 8 bases and J lost 0, with 8 bases in between. The CDR3 is 13 residues long. Germline assignment: CDR1 MNHEY and CDR2 SMNVEV (reference sequence).

The rearrangement joins TRBV30 to TRBJ1-4; D might be TRBD1 (6 bases). CDR1 GTSNPN and CDR2 SVGIG come from the germline V gene (reference sequence). CDR3 length equals 13 residues. V lost 3 bases to trimming and J lost 2 bases, with 7 bases between them. CDR3 DNA sequence: TGTGCCTGGAGACAGGGCACTAATGAAAAACTGTTTTTT. Its translation: CAWRQGTNEKLFF. Full variable domain (rest looked up from reference TRBV30 and TRBJ1-4): SQTIHQWPATLVQPVGSPLSLECTVEGTSNPNLYWYRQAAGRGLQLLFYSVGIGQISSEVPQNLSASRPQDRQFILSSKKLLLSDSGFYLCAWRQGTNEKLFFGSGTQLSVL.

The chain joins TRBV4-2 to TRBJ2-1; TRBD2 matches at 8 bases. This CDR3 spans 17 amino acids. Unmatched junction bases numbered 15, after V lost 4 bases and J lost 7 bases. Germline CDR1 LGHNA, CDR2 YNFKEQ. The CDR3 loop is CASSLRNGGAGSNEQFF. CDR3 DNA: TGTGCCAGCAGCCTCCGTAACGGGGGGGCCGGGTCGAATGAGCAGTTCTTC.

In this sample, this clone turned up a few times. The rearrangement joins TRBV7-6 to TRBJ2-5; TRBD1 matches at 8 bases. V shed 5 bases, J shed 8 bases, and the junction held 7 bases outside the gene matches. Germline V gives CDR1 SGHVS, CDR2 FNYEAQ. The CDR3 sequence is 13 residues long. The chain's CDR3 is CASSTGQGYTQYF. CDR3 coding DNA: TGTGCCAGCAGCACAGGACAGGGTTACACCCAGTACTTC.

The chain uses TRBV9 and TRBJ2-3; 9 bases match TRBD2. The CDR3 is 17 residues long. The junction had 11 bases not matched to a gene; V was cut back by 6 bases and J by 0 bases. The germline V gene has CDR1 SGDLS and CDR2 YYNGEE. The CDR3, as DNA: TGTGCCAGCACCCAAGGTCTAGCGGGGACCAGCACAGATACGCAGTATTTT. Its translation: CASTQGLAGTSTDTQYF.

The rearrangement joins TRBV6-5 to TRBJ1-1, with D perhaps matching TRBD1 (5 bases). Germline V gene sequence: CDR1 MNHEY, CDR2 SVGAGI. Trimming cost V 2 bases and J 10 bases, with 14 bases left between them. This CDR3 is 13 amino acids long. The CDR3 here is CASSYPEGQGAFF. The CDR3 bases are TGTGCCAGCAGTTACCCTGAGGGGCAGGGAGCTTTCTTT.

This clone appeared a few times. The chain carries TRBV28 and TRBJ1-1, with 9 bases aligning to TRBD1. Germline V gene sequence: CDR1 MDHEN, CDR2 SYDVKM. With V trimmed by 4 bases and J by 6 bases, 9 bases remained unmatched. This CDR3 spans 15 amino acids. CDR3 protein: CASSSLDRGIAEAFF. The DNA for the CDR3 is TGTGCCAGCAGTTCCTTGGACAGGGGAATCGCTGAAGCTTTCTTT.

Turning to this clone: The same CDR3 is also encoded by other DNA sequences in this sample. The CDR3 nucleotides read TGCAGCGTCCTGACAGGGAGCTCTGGAAACACCATATATTTT. This translates into CSVLTGSSGNTIYF. The chain joins TRBV29-1 to TRBJ1-3; TRBD1 matches at 7 bases. This CDR3 spans 14 amino acids. Germline values: CDR1 SQVTM, CDR2 ANQGSEA. Unmatched junction bases numbered 5, after V lost 6 bases and J lost 0 bases.

This clone appeared a few times. This chain uses TRBV7-9 with TRBJ1-4; D possibly corresponds to TRBD1 (5 bases). CDR1 and CDR2 (germline): SEHNR, FQNEAQ (reference sequence). The CDR3 is made up of 15 amino acids. V dropped 2 bases and J dropped 7 bases, with 14 bases sitting between them. In DNA form, the CDR3 reads TGTGCCAGCAGCTTAAAGGGGCAGGGAGGTGAAAAACTGTTTTTT. This gives the protein CASSLKGQGGEKLFF. Full variable domain (outside the CDR3, taken from reference TRBV7-9 and TRBJ1-4): DTGVSQNPRHKITKRGQNVTFRCDPISEHNRLYWYRQTLGQGPEFLTYFQNEAQLEKSRLLSDRFSAERPKGSFSTLEIQRTEQGDSAMYLCASSLKGQGGEKLFFGSGTQLSVL.

In DNA form, the CDR3 reads TGTGCCTGGAGGGCAGGACCGAATCAGCCCCAGCATTTT. It translates to CAWRAGPNQPQHF. The chain couples TRBV30 to TRBJ1-5; D remains ambiguous. The CDR3 sequence is 13 residues long. Between the trimmed V and J ends, which lost 3 bases and 4 bases, there was a span of 10 bases. CDR1 is GTSNPN and CDR2 is SVGIG in the germline V gene (reference sequence).

The chain couples TRBV10-3 to TRBJ1-5; 8 nucleotides agree with TRBD1. Losses at the gene ends were 5 bases for V and 7 bases for J; bases not matched to a gene: 7. Germline values: CDR1 ENHRY, CDR2 SYGVKD. The CDR3 is made up of 14 amino acids. CDR3 protein: CAISPTGVEQPQHF. CDR3 sequence (DNA): TGTGCCATCAGTCCGACAGGGGTTGAGCAGCCCCAGCATTTT.

The J gene is TRBJ1-2, the V gene TRBV4-3; TRBD1 matches 7 bases. V lost 0 bases and J lost 10; bases outside the gene matches: 11. The CDR3 is 15 residues long. Germline CDR1 LGHNA, CDR2 YSLEER. Here the CDR3 reads CASSQEGGAATVYTF. The CDR3 nucleotides read TGCGCCAGCAGCCAAGAAGGGGGCGCCGCCACCGTCTACACCTTC.

The chain couples TRBV19 to TRBJ1-2, with 9 nucleotides matching TRBD1. The CDR3 spans 18 residues. V dropped 5 bases and J dropped 2; count of bases not matched to a gene: 15. The germline gives CDR1 LNHDA, CDR2 SQIVND (reference sequence). The CDR3 protein is CASSHRDRVFRINYGYTF. Here the CDR3 DNA reads TGTGCCAGTAGTCACCGGGACAGGGTTTTCCGCATCAACTATGGCTACACCTTC.

The chain links TRBV7-2 to TRBJ2-3, with 8 positions matching TRBD1. The junction had 7 bases not matched to a gene; V was cut back by 5 bases and J by 6 bases. The CDR3 extends over 14 amino acids. From germline, CDR1 is SGHTA and CDR2 FQGNSA. The CDR3, as DNA: TGTGCCAGCAGCCCTGGACAGGGTGCGGATACGCAGTATTTT. Translating it yields CASSPGQGADTQYF.

The chain carries TRBV7-2 and TRBJ1-2; D is unresolved. Per germline, CDR1 SGHTA and CDR2 FQGNSA. The V end was cut by 3 bases, the J end by 0 bases, with 2 bases between. The CDR3 spans 12 residues. The CDR3 DNA follows: TGTGCCAGCAGCTTTCCTAACTATGGCTACACCTTC. This encodes CASSFPNYGYTF.

This clone was detected a few times. V gene TRBV5-1 combines with J gene TRBJ2-3, with D maybe TRBD2 (6 bases). V gave up 2 bases and J gave up 4 bases, with 14 bases separating them. Germline CDR1 reads SGHRS; CDR2 reads YFSETQ. This CDR3 has 15 residues. The CDR3 protein is CASSLSRDLADTQYF. CDR3 bases: TGCGCCAGCAGCTTAAGCAGGGACTTGGCAGATACGCAGTATTTT. The full variable domain, rest sourced from reference TRBV5-1 and TRBJ2-3, is KAGVTQTPRYLIKTRGQQVTLSCSPISGHRSVSWYQQTPGQGLQFLFEYFSETQRNKGNFPGRFSGRQFSNSRSEMNVSTLELGDSALYLCASSLSRDLADTQYFGPGTRLTVL.

This clone was seen a handful of times. The chain links TRBV25-1 to TRBJ2-3, with D possibly being TRBD2 (5 bases). The germline V gene has CDR1 MGHDK and CDR2 SYGVNS. V lost 3 bases and J 3 bases, leaving 13 bases between the germline ends. The CDR3 sequence is 15 residues long. CDR3 sequence reads: CASSDPGIVTDTQYF. CDR3 nucleotides: TGTGCCAGCAGTGATCCCGGGATCGTGACAGATACGCAGTATTTT.

This clone was observed a handful of times. The rearrangement links TRBV5-1 to TRBJ2-4, with 8 positions matching TRBD1. CDR3 size: 14 residues. Germline CDR1 and CDR2: SGHRS and YFSETQ. V lost 0 bases to trimming and J lost 11 bases; unmatched junction nucleotides: 7. Here the CDR3 DNA reads TGCGCCAGCAGCTTGGGGACAGGGTTAAAAGTTCAGTACTTC. Amino acids: CASSLGTGLKVQYF. The complete variable domain, with remaining parts taken from reference TRBV5-1 and TRBJ2-4, reads KAGVTQTPRYLIKTRGQQVTLSCSPISGHRSVSWYQQTPGQGLQFLFEYFSETQRNKGNFPGRFSGRQFSNSRSEMNVSTLELGDSALYLCASSLGTGLKVQYFGAGTRLSVL.